This T cell receptor beta chain was profiled in a study of blood T cells in healthy people across ages. The V and J ends lost 3 bases and 3 bases, in that order; junction bases with no gene match: 10. CDR3 length: 18 amino acids. Per germline, CDR1 SGDLS and CDR2 YYNGEE. The second PCR ran about 6 to 12 cycles with a sample-barcoded 5' primer and J-beta primers. MiXCR was run by TCRdb on the 5' RACE reads, yielding one entry per CDR3 protein. The sample holds hundreds of thousands of distinct CDR3 sequences; 56% are singletons and the top ten take roughly 26%. Per individual sample, total RNA of at least 6 micrograms was extracted.

Specimen: blood. The sequence was collected from a man between 40 and 49 years old in good health. The rearrangement links TRBV9 to TRBJ2-3, with 13 bases matching TRBD2. CDR3 residues: CASSARLAGGRGTDTQYF. Here the CDR3 DNA reads TGTGCCAGCAGCGCTAGACTAGCGGGAGGACGGGGGACAGATACGCAGTATTTT.